This T cell receptor beta chain appears in the sequencing data of a study of healthy donors' naive CD4 and CD8 T cells. This clonotype occurred once. Looked up from germline, CDR1 is MNHEY and CDR2 is SMNVEV (reference sequence). This CDR3 spans 13 amino acids. With 2 bases removed from V and 2 bases from J, the gap between germline ends came to 7 bases. Each TCR library used around 500 ng of total RNA and a linear amplification protocol. TCRdb analysed the reads with MiXCR anew, one entry per CDR3 protein. This sample has about 180,000 distinct CDR3 sequences, with 65% to 75% found just once. The rearrangement uses TRBV27 and TRBJ2-7, with unresolved D. This receptor was taken from a pool of human donors in good health; the sample pools cells from several healthy donors. Sequenced sample: naive CD4+ and CD8+ T cells sorted from blood, pooled from several donors. This CDR3 reads CASSLRVPYEQYF. CDR3 in DNA: TGTGCCAGCAGTTTAAGGGTACCCTACGAGCAGTACTTC.